The clone carrying this T cell receptor beta chain has only a few counts. The CDR3 does not end in the conserved phenylalanine or tryptophan, so this is likely a read error. Among the patients, none had received any treatment before thyroid surgery. This sample was included in a study of metastatic and nonmetastatic thyroid tumors. Across the whole study: Comparative analysis of repertoires was undertaken across blood and tumor or nodule tissue obtained from malignant and benign thyroid patients.

Per germline, CDR1 LNHDA and CDR2 SQIVND (reference sequence). The length of the CDR3 is 21 residues. V dropped 1 base and J dropped 0 bases, with 27 bases sitting between them. TCRdb recomputed clones from the PCR reads via MiXCR. The sample lists over 65,000 clones; 12% were seen once. What was sequenced was tumor tissue. V is TRBV19 and J is TRBJ2-5; maybe TRBD1 (5 bases). This receptor was identified in a female donor with papillary thyroid cancer or a benign thyroid nodule (not recorded which). Some clones in this sample may be carry-over from other donors' samples. The CDR3 reads CASSIGPMGSVGLPYQETQYL. CDR3 nucleotides: TGTGCCAGTAGTATAGGGCCAATGGGCTCCGTGGGGCTTCCTTACCAAGAGACCCAGTACCTC.